A single sample gave rise to the 32 T cell receptor beta chains below, sequenced in a study of blood T cell repertoires in COVID-19. Profiling relied on immunoSEQ multiplex PCR, and the TCRdb table lists in-frame clones only, not all of them. The sample lists some 190,000 clones; approximately 92% were seen once. The sample consisted of PBMCs or T cells enriched from blood (not recorded which). These TCRs come from a woman in her forties with acute COVID-19.

The rearrangement joins TRBV6-5 to TRBJ2-5, with D maybe TRBD2 (6 bases). Germline V gene data show CDR1 as MNHEY and CDR2 as SVGAGI. The CDR3 contains 14 residues. V was trimmed by 5 bases and J by 5 bases, leaving 15 bases between them. The CDR3: CASSPGPGGETQYF. In DNA form, the CDR3 reads TGTGCCAGCAGTCCCGGACCCGGAGGGGAGACCCAGTACTTC.

V gene TRBV6-4 combines with J gene TRBJ2-7; 7 bases are a match to TRBD2. Unmatched junction bases numbered 13, after V lost 4 bases and J lost 7 bases. Germline CDR1 and CDR2: MRHNA and SNTAGT. The CDR3 length is 15 residues. The chain's CDR3 is CASSARLAHVDEQYF. The CDR3 DNA reads TGTGCCAGCAGTGCGAGACTAGCTCATGTCGATGAGCAGTACTTC.

The gene calls are TRBV7-9 and TRBJ2-7; D perhaps matches TRBD1 (5 bases). The germline gives CDR1 SEHNR, CDR2 FQNEAQ (reference sequence). Trimming removed 7 bases from V and 2 bases from J, with 15 bases in between. This CDR3 contains 14 residues. CDR3 protein: CASTKDIQPYEQYF. DNA of the CDR3: TGTGCCAGCACCAAGGACATTCAACCCTACGAGCAGTACTTC.

The chain combines TRBV7-6 with TRBJ1-2; D uncertain. This CDR3 comprises 13 residues. Trimming cost V 5 bases and J 2 bases, with 9 bases left between them. Germline assignment: CDR1 SGHVS and CDR2 FNYEAQ. The CDR3, as DNA: TGTGCCAGCAGCCCTACAGAGAACTATGGCTACACCTTC. It specifies CASSPTENYGYTF.

The chain uses TRBV6-1 and TRBJ1-5; tentative D call: TRBD1 (6 bases). There are 17 residues in the CDR3. Trimming removed 4 bases from V and 5 bases from J, with 21 bases in between. Germline V gene lookup returns CDR1 MNHNS and CDR2 SASEGT. The CDR3: CASSGHPGTLGDQPQHF. CDR3 sequence (DNA): TGTGCCAGCAGTGGCCACCCCGGGACACTCGGCGATCAGCCCCAGCATTTT.

This clone was picked up one time. J is TRBJ2-7 and V is TRBV9; D gene uncertain. The V end was cut by 4 bases, the J end by 3 bases, with 8 bases between. The CDR3 is made up of 12 amino acids. Per the germline V gene, CDR1 is SGDLS and CDR2 is YYNGEE. The CDR3 nucleotides are TGTGCCAGCAGCCGCGATGGCTACGAGCAGTACTTC. It is translated as CASSRDGYEQYF. Full variable domain (remainder filled in from reference TRBV9 and TRBJ2-7): DSGVTQTPKHLITATGQRVTLRCSPRSGDLSVYWYQQSLDQGLQFLIQYYNGEERAKGNILERFSAQQFPDLHSELNLSSLELGDSALYFCASSRDGYEQYFGPGTRLTVT.

This clone occurred many times. This chain links TRBV5-4 with TRBJ2-7, with D possibly being TRBD2 (6 bases). V gave up 9 bases and J gave up 1 base, with 20 bases separating them. The V gene's germline CDR1 is SGHNT and CDR2 YYREEE (reference sequence). The CDR3 has 15 residues. The CDR3 loop reads CAIPPDSGTSYEQYF. The DNA of the CDR3 is TGTGCCATCCCTCCAGATTCCGGGACTTCCTACGAGCAGTACTTC.

V and J are TRBV19 and TRBJ2-3; 10 nucleotides match TRBD2. The germline V gene encodes CDR1 LNHDA and CDR2 SQIVND (reference sequence). The CDR3 contains 16 residues. After removal of 4 bases from V and 3 bases from J, the junction contained 7 bases not matched to a gene. The DNA of the CDR3 is TGTGCCAGTAGTAATAGGGGACTAGCGATGACAGATACGCAGTATTTT. It yields the protein CASSNRGLAMTDTQYF. Full variable domain (outside the CDR3, taken from reference TRBV19 and TRBJ2-3): DGGITQSPKYLFRKEGQNVTLSCEQNLNHDAMYWYRQDPGQGLRLIYYSQIVNDFQKGDIAEGYSVSREKKESFPLTVTSAQKNPTAFYLCASSNRGLAMTDTQYFGPGTRLTVL.

V gene TRBV6-5 combines with J gene TRBJ2-5; 12 nucleotides match TRBD1. Germline V gene lookup returns CDR1 MNHEY and CDR2 SVGAGI. After removal of 4 bases from V and 5 bases from J, the junction contained 5 bases not matched to a gene. The CDR3 contains 15 residues. CDR3 sequence: CASSLGTGGAETQYF. As DNA, the CDR3 is TGTGCCAGCAGTTTGGGGACAGGGGGCGCGGAGACCCAGTACTTC.

The rearrangement uses TRBV3-1 (or the pseudogene TRBV3-2) and TRBJ2-3, with 9 bases matching TRBD2. CDR1 is LGHDT, CDR2 YNNKEL, per germline (reference sequence). J lost 5 bases, V lost 2 bases, and 5 bases had no gene match. The CDR3 has 15 residues. The CDR3 DNA follows: TGTGCCAGCAGCCAATTAGCGGGAGATGGAGATACGCAGTATTTT. Amino acids: CASSQLAGDGDTQYF.

The rearrangement links TRBV15 to TRBJ2-1, with D unresolved. The CDR3 is 12 residues long. Germline CDR1 LNHNV, CDR2 YYDKDF (reference sequence). Trimming removed 5 bases at V and 8 bases at J, with 10 bases between. The CDR3 DNA sequence: TGTGCCACCAGCCCCCTCGGTTATGAGCAGTTCTTC. As protein: CATSPLGYEQFF. Filled out from reference TRBV15 and TRBJ2-1, the complete variable domain reads DAMVIQNPRYQVTQFGKPVTLSCSQTLNHNVMYWYQQKSSQAPKLLFHYYDKDFNNEADTPDNFQSRRPNTSFCFLDIRSPGLGDTAMYLCATSPLGYEQFFGPGTRLTVL.

V usage is TRBV19 and J usage is TRBJ2-1, with D unclear. The CDR3 has 14 amino acids. Germline CDR1 LNHDA, CDR2 SQIVND (reference sequence). Trimming removed 5 bases at V and 4 bases at J, with 12 bases between. This chain's CDR3 is CASSEEYGYNEQFF. CDR3 coding DNA: TGTGCCAGTAGTGAGGAGTACGGGTACAATGAGCAGTTCTTC.

V usage is TRBV6-1 and J usage is TRBJ2-6, with unresolved D. The CDR3 is 12 residues long. Looked up from germline, CDR1 is MNHNS and CDR2 is SASEGT. The CDR3 nucleotides read TGTGCGTGCGGCTCTGGGGCCAACGTCCTGACTTTC. It translates to CACGSGANVLTF.

J is TRBJ1-1 and V is TRBV6-5; TRBD1 is a possible D gene (5 bases). Trimming cost V 8 bases and J 8 bases, with 12 bases left between them. Per germline, CDR1 MNHEY and CDR2 SVGAGI. CDR3 size: 11 residues. The DNA for the CDR3 is TGTGCCAGCGGCGGTGCAGGGGAAGCTTTCTTT. Translated: CASGGAGEAFF.

In this sample, this clone turned up once. This chain joins TRBV14 and TRBJ1-2; tentative D call: TRBD1 (6 bases). CDR3 length: 15 residues. V gave up 3 bases and J gave up 5 bases, with 16 bases separating them. Germline V lookup: CDR1 SGHDN, CDR2 FVKESK. The CDR3 is CASSQRGHEAYGYTF. In nucleotides, the CDR3 is TGTGCCAGCAGCCAGAGGGGACACGAAGCATATGGCTACACCTTC.

The rearrangement links TRBV6-5 to TRBJ2-2; D gene unclear. Trimming took 4 bases from V and 5 from J, leaving 5 bases between them. Germline V lookup: CDR1 MNHEY, CDR2 SVGAGI. The CDR3 has 12 residues. The CDR3, as DNA: TGTGCCAGCAGTTCGCAGACCGGGGAGCTGTTTTTT. Translated: CASSSQTGELFF.

This clone appeared once. The rearrangement uses TRBV6-5 and TRBJ2-1, with 7 bases fitting TRBD2. The CDR3 length is 13 residues. Germline values: CDR1 MNHEY, CDR2 SVGAGI. The V and J ends lost 8 bases and 6 bases, in that order; junction bases with no gene match: 7. The CDR3 protein is CASGTSDFNEQFF. The CDR3, as DNA: TGTGCCAGCGGTACTAGCGATTTCAATGAGCAGTTCTTC.

The rearrangement links TRBV27 to TRBJ2-1; 8 bases are shared with TRBD1. This CDR3 is built from 16 residues. V trimming: 5 bases; J trimming: 1 base; junction bases outside the gene matches: 7. From germline, CDR1 is MNHEY and CDR2 SMNVEV (reference sequence). The CDR3 DNA sequence: TGTGCCAGCAGTCTCCGGACAGGGAGTTCCTACAATGAGCAGTTCTTC. As protein: CASSLRTGSSYNEQFF.

The chain links TRBV18 to TRBJ1-4, with D hard to call. The CDR3 runs to 14 residues. Germline V gene data show CDR1 as KGHSH and CDR2 as LQKENI. Trimming left V 3 bases short and J 3 bases short, with 8 bases between. CDR3 bases: TGTGCCAGCTCACCCCTCCCGGCTAATGAAAAACTGTTTTTT. It yields the protein CASSPLPANEKLFF.

The chain carries TRBV7-3 and TRBJ2-3; 13 bases map to TRBD2. CDR1 is SGHTA and CDR2 is FQGTGA in the germline V gene. V was pared by 5 bases and J by 0 bases, with 8 bases of the junction left unmatched. The length of the CDR3 is 18 residues. The CDR3 reads CASSKLGTSGTSTDTQYF. The DNA for the CDR3 is TGTGCCAGCAGCAAGCTTGGGACTAGCGGGACAAGCACAGATACGCAGTATTTT. Full variable domain (rest looked up from reference TRBV7-3 and TRBJ2-3): GAGVSQTPSNKVTEKGKYVELRCDPISGHTALYWYRQSLGQGPEFLIYFQGTGAADDSGLPNDRFFAVRPEGSVSTLKIQRTERGDSAVYLCASSKLGTSGTSTDTQYFGPGTRLTVL.

This chain joins TRBV6-1 and TRBJ1-2; a weak D match, TRBD1 (5 bases). The V end lost 1 base, the J end lost 4 bases, and 13 bases lay between the germline ends. Germline assignment: CDR1 MNHNS and CDR2 SASEGT. CDR3 length: 15 amino acids. For the CDR3, the DNA is TGTGCCAGCAGTGAAGTAATATCGACAGCCTATGGCTACACCTTC. Translated, it gives CASSEVISTAYGYTF.

The chain couples TRBV9 to TRBJ2-1; a possible D gene is TRBD2 (6 bases). This CDR3 is built from 15 residues. CDR1 SGDLS and CDR2 YYNGEE come from the germline V gene. V shed 0 bases and J shed 6 bases, with 13 bases lying between them. The CDR3 spells CASSVAPGVPNEQFF. The CDR3 DNA follows: TGTGCCAGCAGCGTAGCGCCGGGGGTCCCCAATGAGCAGTTCTTC.

V gene TRBV27 combines with J gene TRBJ2-2; weak D call: TRBD1 (6 bases). The germline V and J ends were trimmed by 5 bases and 4 bases, with 11 bases remaining between them. CDR1 and CDR2 (germline): MNHEY, SMNVEV (reference sequence). CDR3 length equals 14 residues. In DNA form, the CDR3 reads TGTGCCAGCAGTGTCACAGGGTTCACCGGGGAGCTGTTTTTT. Residues: CASSVTGFTGELFF.

This chain uses TRBV4-2 with TRBJ2-1, with 9 bases lining up with TRBD2. Germline V gene data show CDR1 as LGHNA and CDR2 as YNFKEQ. Trimming removed 0 bases from V and 4 bases from J; junction bases left unmatched: 10. CDR3 length: 18 amino acids. The CDR3 nucleotides read TGTGCCAGCAGCCAAGATCCCTCCCTGCGGGGGGGTTACAATGAGCAGTTCTTC. Translation: CASSQDPSLRGGYNEQFF.

Notes on this clone: An end of the junction does not agree with germline; a read error may underlie this. The chain couples TRBV2 to TRBJ1-1; tentatively, D is TRBD1 (5 bases). CDR3 size: 14 residues. The germline V gene encodes CDR1 SNHLY and CDR2 FYNNEI. This CDR3 is CASREDSGNTEAFF. The CDR3 nucleotides read TGTGCCAGCAGAGAAGACAGTGGGAACACTGAAGCTTTCTTT.

The V call is TRBV28, the J call TRBJ2-3, with 10 positions matching TRBD1. V shed 6 bases, J shed 5 bases, and the junction held 5 bases outside the gene matches. The CDR3 covers 14 residues. Germline-derived CDR1 and CDR2 are MDHEN and SYDVKM. The CDR3 protein is CASREDRGQDTQYF. The CDR3 DNA follows: TGTGCCAGCAGAGAAGACAGGGGGCAAGATACGCAGTATTTT.

This clone was detected once. The chain links TRBV18 to TRBJ1-5, with D perhaps TRBD1 (6 bases). There are 14 residues in the CDR3. CDR1 KGHSH and CDR2 LQKENI come from the germline V gene. The V end lost 5 bases, the J end lost 6 bases, and 14 bases lay between the germline ends. DNA of the CDR3: TGTGCCAGCTCAGCCACAGGGTTCGGTCAGCCCCAGCATTTT. The encoded protein is CASSATGFGQPQHF.

The table lists this clone with a few counts. The V call is TRBV5-1, the J call TRBJ2-7; 11 bases are shared with TRBD1. V dropped 0 bases and J dropped 6; count of bases not matched to a gene: 5. CDR3 length equals 15 residues. Looked up from germline, CDR1 is SGHRS and CDR2 is YFSETQ. The DNA of the CDR3 is TGCGCCAGCAGCTTGGAGAGGACAGGGGGCGTCGAGCAGTACTTC. Its translation: CASSLERTGGVEQYF. The variable domain in full, completed from reference TRBV5-1 and TRBJ2-7, reads KAGVTQTPRYLIKTRGQQVTLSCSPISGHRSVSWYQQTPGQGLQFLFEYFSETQRNKGNFPGRFSGRQFSNSRSEMNVSTLELGDSALYLCASSLERTGGVEQYFGPGTRLTVT.

There are many counts of this clone. The CDR3 loop reads CASSEGLLNSPLHF. CDR3 in DNA: TGTGCCAGTAGTGAGGGACTCCTTAATTCACCCCTCCACTTT. The chain links TRBV19 to TRBJ1-6; maybe TRBD1 (5 bases). V was pared by 5 bases and J by 6 bases, with 11 bases between. Germline-derived CDR1 and CDR2 are LNHDA and SQIVND (reference sequence). The CDR3 has 14 amino acids.

The count of this clone is one. This chain links TRBV5-1 with TRBJ2-3; D may be TRBD2 (7 bases). This CDR3 region has 16 residues. The V end lost 0 bases, the J end lost 1 base, and 12 bases lay between the germline ends. The germline gives CDR1 SGHRS, CDR2 YFSETQ. The CDR3 nucleotides read TGCGCCAGCAGCTTGGGGTCCGGGGGGCGCACAGATACGCAGTATTTT. Translation: CASSLGSGGRTDTQYF.

V is TRBV29-1 and J is TRBJ2-1; 10 nucleotides agree with TRBD2. The CDR3 contains 14 residues. After removal of 7 bases from V and 3 bases from J, the junction contained 6 bases not matched to a gene. CDR1 and CDR2 from the germline V gene are SQVTM and ANQGSEA. CDR3 loop: CSGRLAGGYNEQFF. The CDR3 DNA follows: TGCAGCGGGAGACTAGCGGGTGGCTACAATGAGCAGTTCTTC.

The sample holds one count of this clone. This sequence joins TRBV11-2 and TRBJ1-1, with D uncertain. The CDR3 is 13 residues long. Trimming took 0 bases from V and 11 from J, leaving 13 bases between them. Germline-derived CDR1 and CDR2 are SGHAT and FQNNGV. This CDR3 is CASSLDTVGPAFF. The DNA for the CDR3 is TGTGCCAGCAGCTTAGATACGGTGGGCCCGGCTTTCTTT. The full variable domain, rest sourced from reference TRBV11-2 and TRBJ1-1, is EAGVAQSPRYKIIEKRQSVAFWCNPISGHATLYWYQQILGQGPKLLIQFQNNGVVDDSQLPKDRFSAERLKGVDSTLKIQPAKLEDSAVYLCASSLDTVGPAFFGQGTRLTVV.